This T cell receptor (beta chain) stems from a study of T cells in localized non-small cell lung cancer. Clones were sequenced by immunoSEQ multiplex PCR, and TCRdb holds only the in-frame ones, with some missing. This table holds under 55,000 clones, roughly 75% found once. With respect to this clone: Its matching antigen is unknown.

Germline assignment: CDR1 SGHTA and CDR2 FQGNSA. This CDR3 is 16 amino acids long. V gave up 2 bases and J gave up 6 bases; unmatched junction bases: 9. General observations from the study: Among the top 100 tumor clones, a median about 59 appeared in adjacent lung. Heterogeneity within the tumor remains possible, as just one region underwent sequencing. Longer overall survival was associated with a higher density of T cells in the blood.

J is TRBJ2-1 and V is TRBV7-2; TRBD2 matches 8 bases. The TCR originated in a woman aged 35 to 75 with stage II lung adenocarcinoma. This material consisted of PBMCs, taken before any cancer treatment. CDR3 sequence: CASSLNGGALGNEQFF. DNA of the CDR3: TGTGCCAGCAGCTTAAACGGGGGGGCCTTGGGCAATGAGCAGTTCTTC.